This T cell receptor (beta chain) originates from a study of blood T cell repertoires in COVID-19. Study information: Both acute and convalescent COVID-19 samples were obtained from the United States, Italy and Spain.

Germline V gene sequence: CDR1 SNHLY, CDR2 FYNNEI. The V end was cut by 8 bases, the J end by 0 bases, with 14 bases between. This CDR3 is 15 amino acids long. As handled by the study authors: Amplification with reference gene primers provided the estimates of nucleated cell counts. Some clones are missing from TCRdb's copy, which holds only in-frame ones; the method was immunoSEQ multiplex PCR. V, J and clone size are those of that table, while D and trimming were read from the DNA. The table lists 230,000 or so clones, 84% of them singletons, with 20% in the top ten. The sequence was obtained from a man between 25 and 39 years old with active or convalescent COVID-19. Sequencing input: peripheral blood. V is TRBV2 and J is TRBJ2-1; D perhaps matches TRBD1 (6 bases). The CDR3 nucleotides read TGTGCCAGCGGGGACATCTCCTCCTCCTACAATGAGCAGTTCTTC. As protein: CASGDISSSYNEQFF. Full variable domain (rest looked up from reference TRBV2 and TRBJ2-1): EPEVTQTPSHQVTQMGQEVILRCVPISNHLYFYWYRQILGQKVEFLVSFYNNEISEKSEIFDDQFSVERPDGSNFTLKIRSTKLEDSAMYFCASGDISSSYNEQFFGPGTRLTVL.